The clone carrying this T cell receptor beta chain was picked up many times. The data stem from a study of T cells in Graves' hyperthyroidism and ophthalmopathy. Amplification yielded TCR beta CDR3 regions, with RNA transcripts as the source. HTBI primers were the set used in a first-round RT-PCR of the TCR CDR3. A single record per CDR3 protein comes from TCRdb applying MiXCR to the multiplex PCR reads. Of 500,000 to 650,000 distinct CDR3 sequences in the sample, approximately 14% were seen once. From germline, CDR1 is GTSNPN and CDR2 SVGIG (reference sequence). The CDR3 sequence is 14 residues long. Trimming removed 4 bases from V and 8 bases from J, with 18 bases in between. Each person with ophthalmopathy scored at least 3 on the Clinical Activity Score, reached NOSPECS grade 4 or higher, and had been ill under 3 months.

Sequenced sample: blood. V usage is TRBV30 and J usage is TRBJ2-1; D may match TRBD1 or TRBD2 (5 bases each). The TCR was taken from a woman aged 50 to 60 with Graves' ophthalmopathy. CDR3 in amino acids: CAWNLIGTDDEQFF. CDR3 bases: TGTGCCTGGAATCTTATAGGGACCGACGATGAGCAGTTCTTC.